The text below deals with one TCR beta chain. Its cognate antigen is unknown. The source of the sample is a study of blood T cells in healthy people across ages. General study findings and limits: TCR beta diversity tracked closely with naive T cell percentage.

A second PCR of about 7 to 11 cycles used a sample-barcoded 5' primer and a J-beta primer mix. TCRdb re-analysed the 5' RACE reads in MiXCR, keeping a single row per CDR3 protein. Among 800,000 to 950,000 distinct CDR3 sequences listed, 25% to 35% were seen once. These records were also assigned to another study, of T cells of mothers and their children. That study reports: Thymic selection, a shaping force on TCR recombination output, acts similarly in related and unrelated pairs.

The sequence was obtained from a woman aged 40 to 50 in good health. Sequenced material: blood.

CDR3 sequence reads: CASSEAGLNYGYTF. CDR3 sequence (DNA): TGTGCCAGCAGTGAGGCAGGCCTTAACTATGGCTACACCTTC. The genes are TRBV6-1 and TRBJ1-2; D unclear. This CDR3 is built from 14 residues. The V and J ends lost 3 bases and 1 base respectively, with 9 bases between them. The germline CDR1 and CDR2 sequences are MNHNS and SASEGT.